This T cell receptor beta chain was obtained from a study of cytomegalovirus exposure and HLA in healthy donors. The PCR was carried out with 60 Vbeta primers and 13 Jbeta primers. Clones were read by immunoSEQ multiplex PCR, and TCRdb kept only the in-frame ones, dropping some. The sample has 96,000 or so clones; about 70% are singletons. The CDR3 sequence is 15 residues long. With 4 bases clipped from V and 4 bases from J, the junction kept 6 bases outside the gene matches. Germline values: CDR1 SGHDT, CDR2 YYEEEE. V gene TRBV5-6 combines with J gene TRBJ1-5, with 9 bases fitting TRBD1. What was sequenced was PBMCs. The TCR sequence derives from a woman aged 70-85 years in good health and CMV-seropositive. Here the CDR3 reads CASSPAGTGNQPQHF. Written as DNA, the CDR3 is TGTGCCAGCAGCCCGGCCGGGACAGGGAATCAGCCCCAGCATTTT.